The 26 T cell receptor beta chains listed next were all sequenced from one sample in a study of technical replicates of blood from a few donors (dated 2017 in TCRdb). To prepare the library, the immunoSEQ multiplex PCR assay was applied. TCRdb took this table from immuneACCESS and kept in-frame rearrangements with V and J called. Such tables lack part of the clones; where checked against another copy, unresolved V genes explain under half of the gap, and the rest is unexplained. The sample contains about 89,000 clones, around 95% of them found a single time. The top ten clonotypes cover 0.2% to 0.3% of the sample. The source material was T cells isolated from PBMCs. The receptor set was obtained from a human donor in good health.

This clone came up a few times. The chain couples TRBV18 to TRBJ1-1; D gene ambiguous. The CDR3 contains 15 residues. The germline CDR1 and CDR2 sequences are KGHSH and LQKENI. Trimming took 0 bases from V and 0 from J, leaving 8 bases between them. CDR3 coding DNA: TGTGCCAGCTCACCACCTGCGGGGATGAACACTGAAGCTTTCTTT. Protein sequence: CASSPPAGMNTEAFF.

The chain employs TRBV7-8 and TRBJ2-3; D may be TRBD2 (6 bases). Trimming took 0 bases from V and 3 from J, leaving 10 bases between them. This CDR3 is built from 15 residues. From germline, CDR1 is SGHVS and CDR2 FQNEAQ. This CDR3 reads CASSLAGRTTDTQYF. The CDR3 DNA sequence: TGTGCCAGCAGCTTAGCGGGGAGGACTACAGATACGCAGTATTTT. Complete variable domain (other parts from reference TRBV7-8 and TRBJ2-3): GAGVSQSPRYKVAKRGQDVALRCDPISGHVSLFWYQQALGQGPEFLTYFQNEAQLDKSGLPSDRFFAERPEGSVSTLKIQRTQQEDSAVYLCASSLAGRTTDTQYFGPGTRLTVL.

This chain connects TRBV28 to TRBJ2-7, with D perhaps TRBD1 (6 bases). Trimming removed 5 bases at V and 3 bases at J, with 11 bases between. The CDR3 is 13 amino acids. Germline V CDR1 and CDR2: MDHEN, SYDVKM. CDR3 nucleotide sequence: TGTGCCAGCAGTACGACAGGTAACTACGAGCAGTACTTC. Encoded protein: CASSTTGNYEQYF.

The rearrangement links TRBV5-6 to TRBJ1-1, with D perhaps TRBD1 (5 bases). CDR1 and CDR2 from the germline V gene are SGHDT and YYEEEE. Trimming took 0 bases from V and 0 from J, leaving 9 bases between them. The CDR3 has 15 residues. CDR3 DNA sequence: TGTGCCAGCAGCTTGGGGGGGGGAATGAACACTGAAGCTTTCTTT. Its translation: CASSLGGGMNTEAFF. Combining the CDR3 with reference TRBV5-6 and TRBJ1-1 gives the whole variable domain DAGVTQSPTHLIKTRGQQVTLRCSPKSGHDTVSWYQQALGQGPQFIFQYYEEEERQRGNFPDRFSGHQFPNYSSELNVNALLLGDSALYLCASSLGGGMNTEAFFGQGTRLTVV.

The chain is built from TRBV5-1 and TRBJ2-7, with TRBD1 matching over 7 bases. With 1 base clipped from V and 0 bases from J, the junction kept 4 bases outside the gene matches. Germline V gene data show CDR1 as SGHRS and CDR2 as YFSETQ. There are 15 residues in the CDR3. For the CDR3, the DNA is TGCGCCAGCAGCTTGTCACAGGGGCGCTCCTACGAGCAGTACTTC. As protein: CASSLSQGRSYEQYF.

J is TRBJ2-5 and V is TRBV14; D gene uncertain. Germline values: CDR1 SGHDN, CDR2 FVKESK. This CDR3 has 14 amino acids. Trimming stripped 0 bases from V and 1 base from J, with 6 bases between. The CDR3 sequence: CASSQERFQETQYF. In nucleotides, the CDR3 is TGTGCCAGCAGCCAAGAACGGTTCCAAGAGACCCAGTACTTC.

The rearrangement joins TRBV6-6 to TRBJ2-4, with D possibly matching TRBD1 (6 bases). The germline V gene has CDR1 MNHNY and CDR2 SVGAGI (reference sequence). This CDR3 comprises 16 residues. V shed 5 bases and J shed 2 bases, with 16 bases lying between them. CDR3: CASSGGPGQTKNIQYF. Written as DNA, the CDR3 is TGTGCCAGCAGTGGGGGACCGGGACAAACCAAAAACATTCAGTACTTC.

The chain has TRBV5-4 and TRBJ2-4, with a tentative D call TRBD2 (5 bases). Germline CDR1 reads SGHNT; CDR2 reads YYREEE (reference sequence). The length of the CDR3 is 13 residues. With 4 bases removed from V and 5 bases from J, the gap between germline ends came to 10 bases. CDR3 protein: CASSALRENIQYF. As DNA, the CDR3 is TGTGCCAGCAGCGCCCTGAGGGAAAACATTCAGTACTTC.

Turning to this clone: An end of the junction does not agree with germline; a read error may underlie this. The CDR3 region has the DNA TGCGCCAGCAGCTTAGGGGGATTCTCCCACGAGCAGTACTTC. Its protein is CASSLGGFSHEQYF. The chain uses TRBV5-1 and TRBJ2-7, with D perhaps TRBD1 (6 bases). The germline CDR1 and CDR2 sequences are SGHRS and YFSETQ. The CDR3 is made up of 14 amino acids.

The chain uses TRBV7-2 and TRBJ2-5, with a possible D match to TRBD2 (6 bases). CDR1 is SGHTA and CDR2 is FQGNSA in the germline V gene. The length of the CDR3 is 14 residues. V lost 7 bases and J 7 bases, leaving 19 bases between the germline ends. The chain's CDR3 is CASTGTGGIRTQYF. CDR3 nucleotides: TGTGCCAGCACAGGGACGGGCGGGATTCGGACCCAGTACTTC. The whole variable domain, filled in from reference TRBV7-2 and TRBJ2-5, reads GAGVSQSPSNKVTEKGKDVELRCDPISGHTALYWYRQSLGQGLEFLIYFQGNSAPDKSGLPSDRFSAERTGGSVSTLTIQRTQQEDSAVYLCASTGTGGIRTQYFGPGTRLLVL.

This rearrangement joins TRBV15 to TRBJ2-5; weak D call: TRBD1 (5 bases). This CDR3 is built from 13 residues. Trimming removed 2 bases at V and 2 bases at J, with 6 bases between. Germline V CDR1 and CDR2: LNHNV, YYDKDF (reference sequence). The CDR3 DNA is TGTGCCACCAGCAGACGACAGCAAGAGACCCAGTACTTC. Translating gives CATSRRQQETQYF.

The chain carries TRBV7-3 and TRBJ2-2; TRBD1 agrees at 7 bases. The CDR3 has 16 amino acids. Germline V CDR1 and CDR2: SGHTA, FQGTGA. Trimming took 7 bases from V and 5 from J; bases not matched to a gene: 13. The CDR3 loop reads CASTNRDSVGTGELFF. The CDR3 DNA sequence: TGTGCCAGCACCAACCGGGACAGCGTAGGGACCGGGGAGCTGTTTTTT. Combining the CDR3 with reference TRBV7-3 and TRBJ2-2 gives the whole variable domain GAGVSQTPSNKVTEKGKYVELRCDPISGHTALYWYRQSLGQGPEFLIYFQGTGAADDSGLPNDRFFAVRPEGSVSTLKIQRTERGDSAVYLCASTNRDSVGTGELFFGEGSRLTVL.

This chain joins TRBV5-6 and TRBJ1-5, with no clear D. Germline CDR1 is SGHDT and CDR2 is YYEEEE. The CDR3 is 14 amino acids. Trimming left V 2 bases short and J 2 bases short, with 8 bases between. This chain's CDR3 is CASSFSGGNQPQHF. In DNA, the CDR3 is TGTGCCAGCAGCTTTTCCGGGGGCAATCAGCCCCAGCATTTT.

This chain connects TRBV5-1 to TRBJ2-7, with D perhaps TRBD2 (5 bases). This CDR3 has 16 residues. Germline lookup yields CDR1 SGHRS and CDR2 YFSETQ. Trimming took 4 bases from V and 0 from J, leaving 17 bases between them. CDR3 sequence: CASSPGSGGDSYEQYF. The CDR3 region has the DNA TGCGCCAGCAGCCCCGGAAGCGGCGGAGACTCCTACGAGCAGTACTTC.

This clone was detected a few times. The chain has TRBV11-2 and TRBJ2-3; 13 bases are shared with TRBD2. V was clipped by 1 base and J by 1 base; unmatched bases: 8. CDR3 length: 19 amino acids. Per germline, CDR1 SGHAT and CDR2 FQNNGV. This chain's CDR3 is CASSLGILAGGFGTDTQYF. The CDR3, as DNA: TGTGCCAGCAGCTTAGGGATACTAGCGGGGGGGTTCGGCACAGATACGCAGTATTTT.

This rearrangement joins TRBV28 to TRBJ1-1, with D perhaps matching TRBD1 (6 bases). The V gene's germline CDR1 is MDHEN and CDR2 SYDVKM. The length of the CDR3 is 13 residues. Trimming took 11 bases from V and 0 from J, leaving 13 bases between them. CDR3 amino acids: CACSRTVNTEAFF. DNA of the CDR3: TGTGCCTGCTCACGGACAGTGAACACTGAAGCTTTCTTT.

This clone is a singleton in its sample. The chain joins TRBV19 to TRBJ2-1; possibly TRBD1 for D (6 bases). Between the trimmed V and J ends, which lost 7 bases and 6 bases, there was a span of 13 bases. Per germline, CDR1 LNHDA and CDR2 SQIVND (reference sequence). The CDR3 runs to 13 residues. Here the CDR3 reads CASTSAGANEQFF. The CDR3 region has the DNA TGTGCCAGTACCTCGGCAGGGGCCAATGAGCAGTTCTTC.

This clone has just one count. The chain is built from TRBV27 and TRBJ2-3; 10 bases are a match to TRBD2. Germline trimming cut 4 bases from V and 4 bases from J; bases unmatched to any gene: 14. This CDR3 spans 18 amino acids. Germline CDR1 reads MNHEY; CDR2 reads SMNVEV (reference sequence). The CDR3: CASSSPRVAGGLSDTQYF. DNA of the CDR3: TGTGCCAGCAGTTCGCCCCGGGTAGCGGGAGGTCTTTCAGATACGCAGTATTTT.

This rearrangement joins TRBV29-1 to TRBJ2-1, with TRBD1 matching over 7 bases. Per germline, CDR1 SQVTM and CDR2 ANQGSEA. The CDR3 extends over 15 amino acids. Trimming at V came to 5 bases and at J to 4 bases, leaving 11 bases not matched to a gene. The CDR3 here is CSVQATGNTYNEQFF. The DNA for the CDR3 is TGCAGCGTTCAGGCGACAGGGAACACGTACAATGAGCAGTTCTTC.

The chain couples TRBV4-2 to TRBJ1-4; the D gene is possibly TRBD1 (6 bases). Trimming took 8 bases from V and 5 from J, leaving 18 bases between them. From germline, CDR1 is LGHNA and CDR2 YNFKEQ. The CDR3 totals 15 residues. CDR3 sequence: CASSRTRGSNEKLFF. The CDR3 nucleotides read TGTGCCAGCTCAAGAACCAGGGGTTCAAATGAAAAACTGTTTTTT.

The chain links TRBV10-1 to TRBJ1-1; a possible D gene is TRBD1 (5 bases). The CDR3 is 12 amino acids. Trimming removed 2 bases from V and 5 bases from J, with 6 bases in between. Germline values: CDR1 WNHNN, CDR2 SYGVQD (reference sequence). CDR3 DNA sequence: TGCGCCAGCAGTGAGGGGGGGACTGAAGCTTTCTTT. It is translated as CASSEGGTEAFF.

The CDR3 DNA sequence: TGCGCCAGCAGCCAAAGCCGGGACTCCTACTACAATGAGCAGTTCTTC. Amino acid sequence: CASSQSRDSYYNEQFF. The chain has TRBV4-1 and TRBJ2-1; tentative D call: TRBD2 (6 bases). Per the germline V gene, CDR1 is MGHRA and CDR2 is YSYEKL. Deletions cut 2 bases from V and 3 bases from J, with 14 bases between. The CDR3 runs 16 residues.

The chain employs TRBV12-5 and TRBJ1-1; the D is unclear. Trimming shortened V by 6 bases and J by 0 bases, and 5 bases separated the two germline ends. CDR1 is LGHNT and CDR2 is FRNRAP in the germline V gene. CDR3 length: 12 residues. The CDR3 coding sequence is TGTGCTAGTGGAATCATGAACACTGAAGCTTTCTTT. Protein: CASGIMNTEAFF.

This chain uses TRBV18 with TRBJ1-1, with a tentative D call TRBD1 (5 bases). Looked up from germline, CDR1 is KGHSH and CDR2 is LQKENI. V was cut by 4 bases and J by 3 bases, with 9 bases left in between. The CDR3 is made up of 13 amino acids. The CDR3 sequence: CASSLGLDTEAFF. The CDR3 nucleotides are TGTGCCAGCTCACTGGGACTGGACACTGAAGCTTTCTTT. The full variable domain, its missing parts supplied by reference TRBV18 and TRBJ1-1, is NAGVMQNPRHLVRRRGQEARLRCSPMKGHSHVYWYRQLPEEGLKFMVYLQKENIIDESGMPKERFSAEFPKEGPSILRIQQVVRGDSAAYFCASSLGLDTEAFFGQGTRLTVV.

V and J are TRBV4-2 and TRBJ2-1, with no clear D. The CDR3 extends over 15 amino acids. V lost 4 bases to trimming and J lost 6 bases, with 16 bases between them. Germline assignment: CDR1 LGHNA and CDR2 YNFKEQ. CDR3 DNA: TGTGCCAGCAGCCCTGGAACCACTATAATCAATGAGCAGTTCTTC. Amino acids: CASSPGTTIINEQFF.

This rearrangement joins TRBV5-1 to TRBJ2-5, with 11 positions matching TRBD2. V dropped 4 bases and J dropped 3; count of bases not matched to a gene: 5. The CDR3 is made up of 15 amino acids. Per the germline V gene, CDR1 is SGHRS and CDR2 is YFSETQ. The CDR3 here is CASSLSGGAEETQYF. CDR3 sequence (DNA): TGCGCCAGCAGCCTTAGCGGGGGGGCAGAAGAGACCCAGTACTTC.